These 20 T cell receptor beta chains share one sample of origin, sequenced in a study of monozygotic twins with inflammatory bowel disease. Reanalyzing the 5' RACE reads, TCRdb keeps one entry per CDR3 protein, without DNA. The sample has a few hundred thousand distinct CDR3 sequences. The material sequenced was blood. The receptors were gathered from a human donor with ulcerative colitis or Crohn's disease, or a healthy co-twin of an affected twin (not recorded which).

The genes are TRBV7-9 and TRBJ2-1; TCRdb lists TRBD2, though no DNA is available to test this call. CDR3 size: 14 residues. Germline V gene lookup returns CDR1 SEHNR and CDR2 FQNEAQ (reference sequence). The CDR3 is CATLSSGGTNEQFF.

CDR3: CASRGGIYEQYF. V gene TRBV6-6 combines with J gene TRBJ2-7; TCRdb returns TRBD2, unconfirmable since there is no DNA. The germline V gene encodes CDR1 MNHNY and CDR2 SVGAGI (reference sequence). CDR3 size: 12 residues.

The J gene is TRBJ2-5, the V gene TRBV5-1; TCRdb indicates TRBD2, and absent DNA this call remains unverified. Germline CDR1 and CDR2: SGHRS and YFSETQ. This CDR3 comprises 17 residues. The CDR3 loop is CASSFGLAGGVGETQYF.

The chain uses TRBV12-3 or TRBV12-4 and TRBJ2-3. The CDR3 runs 12 residues. CDR3 protein: CASSPQVDTQYF.

The chain recombines TRBV7-8 with TRBJ2-2; there is no DNA to check the TCRdb D call of TRBD2. There are 17 residues in the CDR3. The germline CDR1 and CDR2 sequences are SGHVS and FQNEAQ. The CDR3 sequence: CASSSTSSGTRTGELFF.

The rearrangement uses TRBV5-1 and TRBJ2-3; TCRdb names TRBD2, which stays unverified in the absence of DNA. The CDR3 sequence is 16 residues long. CDR1 and CDR2 (germline): SGHRS, YFSETQ. The CDR3 here is CASSSGTSGAADTQYF.

J is TRBJ2-1 and V is TRBV11-2; the TRBD1 assignment by TCRdb is unverifiable without DNA. CDR1 SGHAT and CDR2 FQNNGV come from the germline V gene. The CDR3 is 13 amino acids. CDR3 amino acids: CASSLGQNNEQFF.

The chain joins TRBV20-1 to TRBJ2-7; TCRdb's D gene call, TRBD2, goes unchecked for lack of DNA. Germline-derived CDR1 and CDR2 are DFQATT and SNEGSKA (reference sequence). This CDR3 is 15 amino acids long. CDR3 residues: CSAKPRTSGGYEQYF.

The chain has TRBV7-9 and TRBJ1-1. CDR3 size: 12 residues. Germline V gene sequence: CDR1 SEHNR, CDR2 FQNEAQ (reference sequence). CDR3 loop: CASSLVGSEAFF.

The V gene is TRBV5-1, the J gene TRBJ2-3; TCRdb's D call of TRBD1 is untestable without DNA. CDR3 size: 17 residues. Germline values: CDR1 SGHRS, CDR2 YFSETQ. Here the CDR3 reads CASSPTPYRVSSDTQYF.

The V gene is TRBV12-3 or TRBV12-4, the J gene TRBJ1-5. The CDR3 covers 14 residues. The CDR3 sequence: CASAVGRRSQPQHF.

The rearrangement joins TRBV19 to TRBJ1-2. Germline loops: CDR1 LNHDA, CDR2 SQIVND (reference sequence). The CDR3 totals 11 residues. CDR3 residues: CASSIGGGYTF.

The CDR3 sequence is CASSLEEGMIYEQYF. The rearrangement uses TRBV5-1 and TRBJ2-7; the TRBD2 assignment by TCRdb is unverifiable without DNA. Germline CDR1 is SGHRS and CDR2 is YFSETQ. The CDR3 runs 15 residues.

This chain uses TRBV7-8 with TRBJ1-4. The CDR3 is 18 amino acids. Per the germline V gene, CDR1 is SGHVS and CDR2 is FQNEAQ. The CDR3 reads CASSTSRTPVGSNEKLFF.

The chain combines TRBV4-1 with TRBJ2-2. Germline loops: CDR1 MGHRA, CDR2 YSYEKL. This CDR3 is built from 12 residues. The CDR3 protein is CASSPLAGELFF.

The rearrangement uses TRBV19 and TRBJ2-3; TCRdb indicates TRBD2, and absent DNA this call remains unverified. The V gene's germline CDR1 is LNHDA and CDR2 SQIVND (reference sequence). The CDR3 runs 17 residues. CDR3 residues: CASSNPFLAGGTDTQYF.

The rearrangement uses TRBV7-9 and TRBJ2-5; the D call from TCRdb, TRBD1, cannot be confirmed without DNA. CDR1 and CDR2 (germline): SEHNR, FQNEAQ (reference sequence). The CDR3 loop spans 15 amino acids. The CDR3 sequence is CASSPLGSSQETQYF. Combining the CDR3 with reference TRBV7-9 and TRBJ2-5 gives the whole variable domain DTGVSQNPRHKITKRGQNVTFRCDPISEHNRLYWYRQTLGQGPEFLTYFQNEAQLEKSRLLSDRFSAERPKGSFSTLEIQRTEQGDSAMYLCASSPLGSSQETQYFGPGTRLLVL.

This chain links TRBV6-1 with TRBJ2-3. This CDR3 is built from 13 residues. CDR1 and CDR2 (germline): MNHNS, SASEGT. The CDR3 loop is CASSEVRKDTQYF.

The chain recombines TRBV18 with TRBJ1-6; TCRdb reports TRBD1, a call that lacks DNA to check it against. Germline CDR1 reads KGHSH; CDR2 reads LQKENI. The CDR3 spans 13 residues. CDR3 residues: CASSPGQDSPLHF.

This chain links TRBV6-5 with TRBJ1-5. The CDR3 contains 13 residues. Germline V gene data show CDR1 as MNHEY and CDR2 as SVGAGI. CDR3 sequence reads: CASSLIKDQPQHF.